These 5 T cell receptor beta chains were sequenced from one sample in a study of blood T cell repertoires in COVID-19. Measured with immunoSEQ multiplex PCR; TCRdb has only the in-frame clones, and not every one. The table records 230,000 or so clones, approximately 88% of them present only once. Sequencing used PBMCs or T cells enriched from blood (not recorded which). The receptors were gathered from a woman aged 35 to 49 with acute COVID-19.

This clone was seen only a few times. This chain joins TRBV11-3 and TRBJ2-2; 14 nucleotides agree with TRBD2. This CDR3 has 17 residues. CDR1 is SGHNT, CDR2 YENEEA, per germline. V shed 5 bases and J 5 bases; nucleotides not matched to a gene: 7. The CDR3 DNA follows: TGTGCCAGCAGCCCCCCGGGACTAGCGGGAGTAACCGGGGAGCTGTTTTTT. Translating it yields CASSPPGLAGVTGELFF.

This clone was counted once. The rearrangement links TRBV6-5 to TRBJ1-4, with TRBD1 matching 8 bases. The CDR3 contains 14 residues. The germline gives CDR1 MNHEY, CDR2 SVGAGI. Germline trimming cut 7 bases from V and 4 bases from J; bases unmatched to any gene: 5. The CDR3 sequence is CASIQDRDNEKLFF. CDR3 coding DNA: TGTGCCAGCATCCAGGACAGGGATAATGAAAAACTGTTTTTT.

The rearrangement uses TRBV5-4 and TRBJ2-1; 7 nucleotides match TRBD1. Trimming removed 3 bases from V and 10 bases from J; junction bases left unmatched: 10. In germline, CDR1 is SGHNT, CDR2 YYREEE (reference sequence). The CDR3 is 14 amino acids. This chain's CDR3 is CASSSDPGQREQFF. The CDR3, as DNA: TGTGCCAGCAGCTCTGACCCGGGACAGAGGGAGCAGTTCTTC.

The J gene is TRBJ2-5, the V gene TRBV5-6; 7 bases line up with TRBD1. With 5 bases clipped from V and 4 bases from J, the junction kept 8 bases outside the gene matches. The germline V gene has CDR1 SGHDT and CDR2 YYEEEE. The CDR3 contains 14 residues. Written as DNA, the CDR3 is TGTGCCAGCAGTTATACCAGGGGGTCAGAGACCCAGTACTTC. It specifies CASSYTRGSETQYF.

This rearrangement joins TRBV19 to TRBJ1-1, with D hard to call. The CDR3 length is 15 residues. CDR1 is LNHDA, CDR2 SQIVND, per germline (reference sequence). V was trimmed by 6 bases and J by 0 bases, leaving 14 bases between them. The CDR3 nucleotides read TGTGCCAGTAGGTCTCTTGGAGGATTGAACACTGAAGCTTTCTTT. As protein: CASRSLGGLNTEAFF.